A single sample is the source of the 18 T cell receptor beta chains below, sequenced in a study of T cell repertoires in cytomegalovirus infection. TCRdb re-called the reads with MiXCR, one entry per CDR3 protein. The table includes under 150,000 distinct CDR3 sequences, about 30% detected once. These receptors lack a known antigen. This specimen consisted of CD8+ T cells from cultured PBMCs, obtained from culture after CMV antigen stimulation. These receptors all stem from a human donor in good health (CMV status not recorded). Some clones in this sample may be carry-over from other donors' samples.

This clonotype was counted a few times. V gene TRBV7-9 combines with J gene TRBJ2-7; tentative D call: TRBD2 (6 bases). V was shortened by 5 bases and J by 2 bases, with 16 bases between the two germline ends. Germline V gene lookup returns CDR1 SEHNR and CDR2 FQNEAQ (reference sequence). The CDR3 contains 15 residues. The CDR3, as DNA: TGTGCCAGCAGCCCCCCGAGGGCGGGGCCCTACGAGCAGTACTTC. This encodes CASSPPRAGPYEQYF.

V gene TRBV5-4 combines with J gene TRBJ2-5; D ambiguous. The CDR3 runs to 16 residues. CDR1 is SGHNT and CDR2 is YYREEE in the germline V gene (reference sequence). V lost 3 bases and J 1 base, leaving 16 bases between the germline ends. CDR3 bases: TGTGCCAGCAGCTGGGATCTGACGGGCGGCCAAGAGACCCAGTACTTC. Translation gives CASSWDLTGGQETQYF.

This clonotype has more than one count but fewer than ten. The chain employs TRBV6-6 and TRBJ1-5; D is unresolved. This CDR3 contains 15 residues. Germline CDR1 MNHNY, CDR2 SVGAGI (reference sequence). Trimming left V 0 bases short and J 3 bases short, with 9 bases between. CDR3 DNA sequence: TGTGCCAGCAGTTACTCGATCACAGACAATCAGCCCCAGCATTTT. Its translation: CASSYSITDNQPQHF.

The gene calls are TRBV7-8 and TRBJ1-1; the match to TRBD1 covers 8 bases. This CDR3 contains 15 residues. CDR1 and CDR2 from the germline V gene are SGHVS and FQNEAQ. J gave up 4 bases and V 5 bases, and 9 bases lay outside the gene matches. The chain's CDR3 is CASSPRQGRATEAFF. The CDR3 DNA follows: TGTGCCAGCAGCCCAAGACAGGGGAGGGCCACTGAAGCTTTCTTT. Complete variable domain (other parts from reference TRBV7-8 and TRBJ1-1): GAGVSQSPRYKVAKRGQDVALRCDPISGHVSLFWYQQALGQGPEFLTYFQNEAQLDKSGLPSDRFFAERPEGSVSTLKIQRTQQEDSAVYLCASSPRQGRATEAFFGQGTRLTVV.

This clonotype was detected a few times. The genes are TRBV5-5 and TRBJ2-3; 14 bases map to TRBD2. V lost 0 bases to trimming and J lost 1 base; unmatched junction nucleotides: 1. The CDR3 spans 17 residues. Germline V gene data show CDR1 as SGHKS and CDR2 as YYEKEE (reference sequence). CDR3 coding DNA: TGTGCCAGCAGCTTGGGACTAGCGGGGGGGGGCACAGATACGCAGTATTTT. Amino acids: CASSLGLAGGGTDTQYF.

The J gene is TRBJ1-5, the V gene TRBV6-1; D gene ambiguous. CDR3 size: 13 residues. The germline V and J ends were trimmed by 5 bases and 1 base, with 6 bases remaining between them. Germline CDR1 reads MNHNS; CDR2 reads SASEGT. CDR3 sequence (DNA): TGTGCCAGCAGTTTCAACAGCAATCAGCCCCAGCATTTT. Translation: CASSFNSNQPQHF.

The chain recombines TRBV7-6 with TRBJ2-5, with 11 bases lining up with TRBD2. Germline CDR1 and CDR2: SGHVS and FNYEAQ. The CDR3 consists of 17 residues. The V segment lost 1 base and the J segment 0 bases; nucleotides outside the gene matches: 4. The CDR3 sequence: CASSLETSGAYQETQYF. The CDR3 region has the DNA TGTGCCAGCAGCTTAGAGACTAGCGGGGCGTACCAAGAGACCCAGTACTTC.

The table lists this clonotype with a few counts. The chain couples TRBV12-3 or TRBV12-4 to TRBJ1-1; D remains ambiguous. The V end lost 5 bases, the J end lost 0 bases, and 13 bases lay between the germline ends. This CDR3 region has 15 residues. CDR3 protein: CASSAIGVLNTEAFF. CDR3 DNA: TGTGCCAGCAGTGCCATCGGGGTACTGAACACTGAAGCTTTCTTT.

J is TRBJ2-1 and V is TRBV7-4, with 12 bases fitting TRBD2. The germline V gene has CDR1 SGHVT and CDR2 SQSDAQ. Unmatched junction bases numbered 14, after V lost 5 bases and J lost 12 bases. The CDR3 has 16 amino acids. The CDR3 here is CASSPLPSGGAIGQFF. The CDR3 DNA sequence: TGTGCCAGCAGCCCTCTTCCTAGCGGGGGGGCTATTGGGCAGTTCTTC.

The CDR3 region is CASSSGTGGYGYTF. DNA of the CDR3: TGTGCCAGTAGTTCCGGGACAGGGGGCTATGGCTACACCTTC. The chain carries TRBV19 and TRBJ1-2; 11 nucleotides agree with TRBD1. Losses at the gene ends were 5 bases for V and 4 bases for J; bases not matched to a gene: 3. Per the germline V gene, CDR1 is LNHDA and CDR2 is SQIVND (reference sequence). The CDR3 is 14 amino acids.

There are a few counts of this clonotype. The V call is TRBV12-3 or TRBV12-4, the J call TRBJ1-2; D is unresolved. The V and J ends lost 7 bases and 10 bases respectively, with 13 bases between them. This CDR3 contains 11 residues. CDR3 residues: CASNYGSVYTF. CDR3 nucleotide sequence: TGTGCCAGCAATTATGGCAGCGTCTACACCTTC.

In its sample, this clonotype was seen a few times. The V and J genes are TRBV11-2 and TRBJ2-7; D might be TRBD1 (6 bases). V was pared by 3 bases and J by 4 bases, with 10 bases between. The length of the CDR3 is 13 residues. Germline lookup yields CDR1 SGHAT and CDR2 FQNNGV. This CDR3 reads CASSFPGQYEQYF. The CDR3 bases are TGTGCCAGCAGCTTCCCTGGACAGTACGAGCAGTACTTC.

The rearrangement links TRBV15 to TRBJ2-2; a weak D match, TRBD1 (5 bases). V lost 4 bases, J lost 3 bases, and 9 bases lay in between. The CDR3 spans 14 residues. Per the germline V gene, CDR1 is LNHNV and CDR2 is YYDKDF (reference sequence). DNA of the CDR3: TGTGCCACCAGCAACCGCAGGGACACCGGGGAGCTGTTTTTT. This encodes CATSNRRDTGELFF.

The V call is TRBV2, the J call TRBJ1-1; D perhaps matches TRBD1 (6 bases). CDR3 size: 14 residues. Trimming pared 7 bases from V and 5 bases from J, leaving 17 bases between. Germline CDR1 SNHLY, CDR2 FYNNEI. The CDR3 DNA is TGTGCCAGCAAATTAAATGGGGGGCAAACTGAAGCTTTCTTT. Protein product: CASKLNGGQTEAFF.

The V and J genes are TRBV4-1 and TRBJ2-2; TRBD1 matches at 10 bases. Germline assignment: CDR1 MGHRA and CDR2 YSYEKL. The CDR3 is made up of 17 amino acids. The J segment lost 6 bases and the V segment lost 4 bases, leaving 11 bases of the junction unmatched. The DNA of the CDR3 is TGCGCCAGCAGCCCTGTGACAGGGGGCTTAGGGGCCGGGGAGCTGTTTTTT. This gives the protein CASSPVTGGLGAGELFF.

The chain uses TRBV4-2 and TRBJ2-7, with 9 bases matching TRBD1. CDR3 length: 14 residues. V was clipped by 3 bases and J by 5 bases; unmatched bases: 5. The germline CDR1 and CDR2 sequences are LGHNA and YNFKEQ. CDR3 amino acids: CASSQGQGVNEQYF. The CDR3 region has the DNA TGTGCCAGCAGCCAGGGACAGGGCGTCAACGAGCAGTACTTC.

The chain is built from TRBV7-6 and TRBJ1-4, with no clear D. Germline CDR1 and CDR2: SGHVS and FNYEAQ. V was clipped by 6 bases and J by 5 bases, with 16 bases between them. CDR3 length: 15 residues. The CDR3 protein is CASSPLGNPNEKLFF. In DNA, the CDR3 is TGTGCCAGCAGTCCCCTGGGGAACCCGAATGAAAAACTGTTTTTT.

This clonotype has more than one count but fewer than ten. The chain has TRBV7-8 and TRBJ2-7, with 10 bases identical to TRBD1. This CDR3 spans 15 amino acids. Germline V lookup: CDR1 SGHVS, CDR2 FQNEAQ. The trim removed 4 bases at V and 2 bases at J, leaving 5 bases unmatched. CDR3 region: CASSYDRGPTYEQYF. CDR3 nucleotides: TGTGCCAGCAGCTACGACAGGGGGCCTACCTACGAGCAGTACTTC.